These 26 T cell receptor beta chains were sequenced from one sample in a study of T cell repertoires in ileal Crohn's disease. Repertoires were generated with immunoSEQ multiplex PCR, while TCRdb's copy carries only in-frame clones and drops some. Here the sample spans about 7,400 clones, approximately 80% being singletons. Source material: ileal tissue. The receptors shown here come from an adult with Crohn's disease.

The chain links TRBV25-1 to TRBJ1-1, with D tentatively TRBD1 (5 bases). There are 14 residues in the CDR3. Germline values: CDR1 MGHDK, CDR2 SYGVNS. The ends were cut back, 0 bases at V and 8 bases at J, with 13 bases in the middle. DNA of the CDR3: TGTGCCAGCAGTGAATATAGGCCAGGGTCGGAAGCTTTCTTT. Protein sequence: CASSEYRPGSEAFF.

This clone has just a few counts. V usage is TRBV10-2 and J usage is TRBJ2-1, with TRBD2 matching over 16 bases. The trim removed 4 bases at V and 7 bases at J, leaving 4 bases unmatched. CDR3 length: 16 amino acids. Germline V lookup: CDR1 WSHSY, CDR2 SAAADI. The CDR3 sequence is CASSGPGLAGGNEQFF. For the CDR3, the DNA is TGCGCCAGCAGTGGGCCGGGACTAGCGGGAGGGAATGAGCAGTTCTTC.

The V call is TRBV6-1, the J call TRBJ1-5, with TRBD1 as a possible D gene (5 bases). This CDR3 has 14 residues. Per the germline V gene, CDR1 is MNHNS and CDR2 is SASEGT. V was clipped by 6 bases and J by 1 base, with 10 bases between them. The CDR3 loop is CASSGGGSNQPQHF. The CDR3, as DNA: TGTGCCAGCAGCGGGGGGGGGAGCAATCAGCCCCAGCATTTT.

The chain couples TRBV4-1 to TRBJ2-1; 7 positions match TRBD1. Trimming took 1 base from V and 5 from J; bases not matched to a gene: 5. Germline V gene sequence: CDR1 MGHRA, CDR2 YSYEKL. CDR3 length: 15 amino acids. CDR3 residues: CASSQAGTVNNEQFF. In DNA form, the CDR3 reads TGCGCCAGCAGCCAAGCAGGGACAGTCAACAATGAGCAGTTCTTC.

The CDR3 region is CASSLWASGSKNEQFF. The CDR3 DNA follows: TGTGCCAGCAGCTTGTGGGCTAGCGGGAGTAAAAATGAGCAGTTCTTC. The rearrangement uses TRBV5-6 and TRBJ2-1; 10 bases agree with TRBD2. With 1 base clipped from V and 7 bases from J, the junction kept 8 bases outside the gene matches. Germline CDR1 SGHDT, CDR2 YYEEEE. The CDR3 has 16 amino acids.

The chain recombines TRBV27 with TRBJ2-5; 9 bases align to TRBD2. There are 14 residues in the CDR3. The V gene end was trimmed by 6 bases and the J gene end by 5 bases; junction bases not matched to a gene: 7. Germline CDR1 is MNHEY and CDR2 is SMNVEV (reference sequence). The CDR3 DNA follows: TGTGCCAGCAGATTAGCGGGAGAGGATGAGACCCAGTACTTC. Residues: CASRLAGEDETQYF.

The chain combines TRBV13 with TRBJ2-6; weak D call: TRBD1 (5 bases). This CDR3 spans 16 amino acids. Deletions cut 5 bases from V and 3 bases from J, with 14 bases between. Germline-derived CDR1 and CDR2 are PRHDT and FYEKMQ (reference sequence). This chain's CDR3 is CASSITDNLGANVLTF. CDR3 coding DNA: TGTGCCAGCAGCATAACGGACAACCTTGGGGCCAACGTCCTGACTTTC.

This clone was observed a handful of times. This chain joins TRBV25-1 and TRBJ2-2; no clear D. The CDR3 extends over 13 amino acids. CDR1 MGHDK and CDR2 SYGVNS come from the germline V gene. The ends were cut back, 10 bases at V and 0 bases at J, with 9 bases in the middle. The CDR3 sequence: CATDAANTGELFF. CDR3 in DNA: TGTGCCACAGACGCGGCGAACACCGGGGAGCTGTTTTTT.

The chain has TRBV5-1 and TRBJ2-7; maybe TRBD2 (5 bases). V was clipped by 4 bases and J by 3 bases, with 11 bases between them. This CDR3 is 13 amino acids long. CDR1 and CDR2 from the germline V gene are SGHRS and YFSETQ. CDR3 region: CASSTDSVYEQYF. For the CDR3, the DNA is TGCGCCAGCAGCACGGACTCTGTCTACGAGCAGTACTTC.

V and J are TRBV9 and TRBJ2-7; a possible D gene is TRBD1 (5 bases). Germline CDR1 is SGDLS and CDR2 is YYNGEE. Trimming cost V 4 bases and J 0 bases, with 11 bases left between them. This CDR3 has 14 amino acids. The chain's CDR3 is CASSMDTYSYEQYF. Written as DNA, the CDR3 is TGTGCCAGCAGCATGGACACTTACTCCTACGAGCAGTACTTC.

This clone was detected a few times. This sequence joins TRBV28 and TRBJ2-7; 8 nucleotides agree with TRBD1. The J segment lost 1 base and the V segment lost 6 bases, leaving 8 bases of the junction unmatched. The CDR3 extends over 15 amino acids. The germline CDR1 and CDR2 sequences are MDHEN and SYDVKM. CDR3 amino acids: CASSDGQGMSYEQYF. The CDR3 bases are TGTGCCAGCAGCGATGGACAGGGTATGTCCTACGAGCAGTACTTC.

CDR3 protein: CASSLTSNEQYF. The CDR3, as DNA: TGTGCCAGCAGCCTCACTAGTAACGAGCAGTACTTC. The chain employs TRBV13 and TRBJ2-5; weak D call: TRBD2 (5 bases). With the DNA end fitting TRBJ2-7 better, the J assignment may be wrong. The CDR3 extends over 12 amino acids. CDR1 is PRHDT, CDR2 FYEKMQ, per germline (reference sequence).

The V gene is TRBV19, the J gene TRBJ2-1, with 7 positions matching TRBD1. The ends lost 1 base at V and 5 bases at J; junction bases unmatched: 8. Germline lookup yields CDR1 LNHDA and CDR2 SQIVND (reference sequence). CDR3 length equals 16 residues. In DNA, the CDR3 is TGTGCCAGTAGTATAGCATCCGGGACAGTAGACAATGAGCAGTTCTTC. As protein: CASSIASGTVDNEQFF.

V is TRBV29-1 and J is TRBJ2-1; possibly TRBD1 for D (5 bases). The CDR3 has 11 amino acids. Germline values: CDR1 SQVTM, CDR2 ANQGSEA. V was cut by 6 bases and J by 6 bases, with 9 bases left in between. DNA for the CDR3: TGCAGCGTCCAGGGAAGCAATGAGCAGTTCTTC. This encodes CSVQGSNEQFF.

The genes are TRBV25-1 and TRBJ2-3; maybe TRBD2 (6 bases). Germline loops: CDR1 MGHDK, CDR2 SYGVNS. The CDR3 sequence is 15 residues long. V was cut by 3 bases and J by 1 base, with 11 bases left in between. The CDR3 DNA reads TGTGCCAGCAGTGAGAAGGGAGGACGCACAGATACGCAGTATTTT. Amino acid sequence: CASSEKGGRTDTQYF.

This chain links TRBV6-1 with TRBJ1-4; 7 bases fit TRBD1. The CDR3 spans 15 residues. CDR1 MNHNS and CDR2 SASEGT come from the germline V gene. The V segment lost 3 bases and the J segment 5 bases; nucleotides outside the gene matches: 6. The CDR3 DNA is TGTGCCAGCAGTGATGGGGGGACAGTAAATGAAAAACTGTTTTTT. Translation: CASSDGGTVNEKLFF.

The V and J genes are TRBV5-1 and TRBJ2-1; 7 bases fit TRBD2. Per the germline V gene, CDR1 is SGHRS and CDR2 is YFSETQ. The junction had 6 bases not matched to a gene; V was cut back by 0 bases and J by 3 bases. The CDR3 contains 16 residues. For the CDR3, the DNA is TGCGCCAGCAGCTTGGCAAGCGGGACGGGCTACAATGAGCAGTTCTTC. It translates to CASSLASGTGYNEQFF. The full variable domain, with the rest looked up from reference TRBV5-1 and TRBJ2-1, is KAGVTQTPRYLIKTRGQQVTLSCSPISGHRSVSWYQQTPGQGLQFLFEYFSETQRNKGNFPGRFSGRQFSNSRSEMNVSTLELGDSALYLCASSLASGTGYNEQFFGPGTRLTVL.

Regarding this clone: At one end the junction does not follow the germline gene, possibly because of a read error. This chain links TRBV10-3 with TRBJ2-7, with 7 bases that match TRBD1. The CDR3 totals 12 residues. Germline V gene data show CDR1 as ENHRY and CDR2 as SYGVKD. The CDR3: CAVRGSTYGQYF. CDR3 coding DNA: TGTGCCGTCAGGGGGAGTACCTACGGGCAGTACTTC.

This clone appeared once. DNA for the CDR3: TGTGCCAGCGGACAGGGACTCTACGAGCAGTACTTC. This encodes CASGQGLYEQYF. The rearrangement links TRBV2 to TRBJ2-7; 8 nucleotides line up with TRBD1. The CDR3 contains 12 residues. CDR1 SNHLY and CDR2 FYNNEI come from the germline V gene. With 8 bases clipped from V and 3 bases from J, the junction kept 3 bases outside the gene matches. The full variable domain, rest sourced from reference TRBV2 and TRBJ2-7, is EPEVTQTPSHQVTQMGQEVILRCVPISNHLYFYWYRQILGQKVEFLVSFYNNEISEKSEIFDDQFSVERPDGSNFTLKIRSTKLEDSAMYFCASGQGLYEQYFGPGTRLTVT.

The chain uses TRBV2 and TRBJ2-1, with a tentative D call TRBD2 (5 bases). CDR1 and CDR2 (germline): SNHLY, FYNNEI. The CDR3 covers 14 residues. V lost 6 bases and J 6 bases, leaving 15 bases between the germline ends. In DNA, the CDR3 is TGTGCCAGCAGCACAACTAGACCAGTCAATGAGCAGTTCTTC. Amino acid sequence: CASSTTRPVNEQFF.

This sequence joins TRBV5-6 and TRBJ2-7; TRBD1 might be the D (6 bases). This CDR3 is built from 15 residues. Germline assignment: CDR1 SGHDT and CDR2 YYEEEE. Trimming pared 2 bases from V and 3 bases from J, leaving 15 bases between. CDR3 coding DNA: TGTGCCAGCAGCTTTGGCAGGGGAGCTTACTACGAGCAGTACTTC. Amino acids: CASSFGRGAYYEQYF.

This clone occurred once. The chain has TRBV19 and TRBJ2-3; D perhaps matches TRBD1 (6 bases). The CDR3 contains 13 residues. The V gene's germline CDR1 is LNHDA and CDR2 SQIVND (reference sequence). V was cut by 5 bases and J by 11 bases, with 17 bases left in between. CDR3 residues: CASSLYTGSQQYF. The CDR3 nucleotides are TGTGCCAGTAGTTTGTACACAGGGTCCCAGCAGTATTTT.

V gene TRBV5-6 combines with J gene TRBJ2-7; a weak D match, TRBD2 (5 bases). V gave up 6 bases and J gave up 0 bases, with 10 bases separating them. Germline assignment: CDR1 SGHDT and CDR2 YYEEEE. CDR3 size: 13 residues. CDR3 bases: TGTGCCAGCACCGGGCGGGTCTCCTACGAGCAGTACTTC. Translating it yields CASTGRVSYEQYF.

V and J are TRBV7-9 and TRBJ1-4; D may be TRBD1 (5 bases). Germline lookup yields CDR1 SEHNR and CDR2 FQNEAQ (reference sequence). This CDR3 region has 12 residues. V dropped 6 bases and J dropped 5 bases, with 7 bases sitting between them. The CDR3 bases are TGTGCCAGCAGTGCAGGGAATGAAAAACTGTTTTTT. It translates to CASSAGNEKLFF.

This clone was seen only a few times. The chain carries TRBV6-1 and TRBJ2-2, with 11 bases lining up with TRBD2. From germline, CDR1 is MNHNS and CDR2 SASEGT. The CDR3 runs to 15 residues. Trimming removed 2 bases from V and 4 bases from J; junction bases left unmatched: 0. In DNA form, the CDR3 reads TGTGCCAGCAGTGAAACTAGCGGGAGCACCGGGGAGCTGTTTTTT. The encoded protein is CASSETSGSTGELFF.

The chain uses TRBV6-4 and TRBJ2-7; TRBD1 agrees at 8 bases. The germline V gene has CDR1 MRHNA and CDR2 SNTAGT. After removal of 10 bases from V and 1 base from J, the junction contained 12 bases not matched to a gene. CDR3 length: 15 residues. The DNA for the CDR3 is TGTGCCATCACTCCCCCGGGACAGGCGTCCTACGAGCAGTACTTC. This translates into CAITPPGQASYEQYF.